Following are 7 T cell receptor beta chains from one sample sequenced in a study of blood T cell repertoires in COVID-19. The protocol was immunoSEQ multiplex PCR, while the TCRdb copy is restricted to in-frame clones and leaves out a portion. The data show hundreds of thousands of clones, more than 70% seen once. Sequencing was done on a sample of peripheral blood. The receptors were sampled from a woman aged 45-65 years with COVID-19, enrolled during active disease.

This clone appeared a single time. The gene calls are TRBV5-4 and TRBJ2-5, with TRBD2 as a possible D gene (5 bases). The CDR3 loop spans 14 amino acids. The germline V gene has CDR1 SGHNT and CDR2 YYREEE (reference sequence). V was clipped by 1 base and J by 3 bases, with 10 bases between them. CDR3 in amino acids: CASSLIAIKETQYF. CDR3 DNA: TGTGCCAGCAGCTTGATAGCGATTAAAGAGACCCAGTACTTC.

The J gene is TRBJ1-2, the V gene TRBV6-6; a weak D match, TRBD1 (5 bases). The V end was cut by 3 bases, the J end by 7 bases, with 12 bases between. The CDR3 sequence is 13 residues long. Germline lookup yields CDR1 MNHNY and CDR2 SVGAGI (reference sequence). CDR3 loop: CASSYEGAGGYTF. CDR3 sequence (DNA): TGTGCCAGCAGTTATGAAGGGGCCGGTGGCTACACCTTC.

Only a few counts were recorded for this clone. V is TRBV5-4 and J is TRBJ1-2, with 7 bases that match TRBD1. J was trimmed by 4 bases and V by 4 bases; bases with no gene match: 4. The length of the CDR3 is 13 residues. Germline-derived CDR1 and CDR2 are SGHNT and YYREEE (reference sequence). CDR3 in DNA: TGTGCCAGCAGCCTCCGGACAGGCTATGGCTACACCTTC. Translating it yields CASSLRTGYGYTF.

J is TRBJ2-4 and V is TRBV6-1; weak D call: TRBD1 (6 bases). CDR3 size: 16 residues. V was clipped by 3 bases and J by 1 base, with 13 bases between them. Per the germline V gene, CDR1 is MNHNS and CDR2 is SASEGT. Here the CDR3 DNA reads TGTGCCAGCAGTGACCAGGGGTTACTTGCCAAAAACATTCAGTACTTC. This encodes CASSDQGLLAKNIQYF.

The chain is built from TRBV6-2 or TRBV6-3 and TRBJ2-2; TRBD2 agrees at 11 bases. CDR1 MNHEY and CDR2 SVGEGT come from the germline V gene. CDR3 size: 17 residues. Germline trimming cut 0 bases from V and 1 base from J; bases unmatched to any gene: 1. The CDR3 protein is CASSYSLAGVNTGELFF. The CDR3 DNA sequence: TGTGCCAGCAGTTACTCACTAGCGGGGGTGAACACCGGGGAGCTGTTTTTT.

CDR3 residues: CASSRTGARSEGYTF. The CDR3 bases are TGTGCCAGCAGTCGGACAGGGGCGCGCTCGGAGGGCTACACCTTC. The V gene is TRBV6-5, the J gene TRBJ1-2, with 9 bases matching TRBD1. V was clipped by 5 bases and J by 8 bases; unmatched bases: 12. The CDR3 spans 15 residues. Germline CDR1 reads MNHEY; CDR2 reads SVGAGI.

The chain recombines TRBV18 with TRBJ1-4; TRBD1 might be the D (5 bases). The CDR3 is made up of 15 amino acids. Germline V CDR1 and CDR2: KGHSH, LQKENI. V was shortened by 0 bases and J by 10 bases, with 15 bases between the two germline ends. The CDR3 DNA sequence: TGTGCCAGCTCACCACCGGGGCAGGGAAGAGGAAAACTGTTTTTT. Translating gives CASSPPGQGRGKLFF.